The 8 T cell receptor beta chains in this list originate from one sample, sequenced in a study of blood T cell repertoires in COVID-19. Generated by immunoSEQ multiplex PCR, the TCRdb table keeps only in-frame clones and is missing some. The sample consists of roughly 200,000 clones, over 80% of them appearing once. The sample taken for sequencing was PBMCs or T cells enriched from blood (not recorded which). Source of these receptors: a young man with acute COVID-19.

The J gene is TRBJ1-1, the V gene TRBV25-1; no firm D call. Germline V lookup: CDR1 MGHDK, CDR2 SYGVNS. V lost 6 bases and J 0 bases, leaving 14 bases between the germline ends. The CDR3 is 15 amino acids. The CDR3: CASRPSGGMNTEAFF. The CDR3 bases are TGTGCCAGCAGGCCATCGGGAGGGATGAACACTGAAGCTTTCTTT.

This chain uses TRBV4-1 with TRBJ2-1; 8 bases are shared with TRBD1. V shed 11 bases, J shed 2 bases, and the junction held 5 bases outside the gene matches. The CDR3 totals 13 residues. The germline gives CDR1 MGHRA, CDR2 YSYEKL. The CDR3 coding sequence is TGCGCCTCGGCGACAGGGGCCTACAATGAGCAGTTCTTC. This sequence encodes CASATGAYNEQFF.

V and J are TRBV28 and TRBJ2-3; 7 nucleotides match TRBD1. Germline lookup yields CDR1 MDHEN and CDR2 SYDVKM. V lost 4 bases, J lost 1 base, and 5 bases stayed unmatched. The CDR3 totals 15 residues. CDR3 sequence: CASSSTGLRTDTQYF. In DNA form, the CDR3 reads TGTGCCAGCAGTTCGACAGGGCTACGCACAGATACGCAGTATTTT.

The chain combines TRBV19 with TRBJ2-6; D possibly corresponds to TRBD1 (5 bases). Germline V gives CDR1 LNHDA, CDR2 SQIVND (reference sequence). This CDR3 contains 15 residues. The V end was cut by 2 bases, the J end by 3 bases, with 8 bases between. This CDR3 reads CASSITRDGANVLTF. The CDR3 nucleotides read TGTGCCAGTAGTATAACCAGGGATGGGGCCAACGTCCTGACTTTC. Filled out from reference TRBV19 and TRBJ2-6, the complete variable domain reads DGGITQSPKYLFRKEGQNVTLSCEQNLNHDAMYWYRQDPGQGLRLIYYSQIVNDFQKGDIAEGYSVSREKKESFPLTVTSAQKNPTAFYLCASSITRDGANVLTFGAGSRLTVL.

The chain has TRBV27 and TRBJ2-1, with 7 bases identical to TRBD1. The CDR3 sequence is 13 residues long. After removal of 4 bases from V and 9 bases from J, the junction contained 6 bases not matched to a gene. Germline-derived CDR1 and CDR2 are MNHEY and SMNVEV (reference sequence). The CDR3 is CASSSNRGGEQFF. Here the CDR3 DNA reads TGTGCCAGCAGTTCTAACAGGGGTGGTGAGCAGTTCTTC.

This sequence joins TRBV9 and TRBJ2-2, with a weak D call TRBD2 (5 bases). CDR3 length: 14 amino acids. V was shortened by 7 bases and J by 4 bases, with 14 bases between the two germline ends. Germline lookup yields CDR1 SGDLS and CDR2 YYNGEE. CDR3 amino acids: CASGRFSGTGELFF. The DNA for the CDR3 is TGTGCCAGCGGGAGATTTTCGGGCACCGGGGAGCTGTTTTTT.

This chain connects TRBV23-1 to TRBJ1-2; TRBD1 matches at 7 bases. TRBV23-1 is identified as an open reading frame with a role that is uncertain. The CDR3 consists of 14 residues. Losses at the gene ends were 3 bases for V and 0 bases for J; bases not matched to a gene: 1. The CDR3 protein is CASSQTGSNYGYTF. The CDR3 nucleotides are TGCGCCAGCAGTCAGACAGGGTCTAACTATGGCTACACCTTC.

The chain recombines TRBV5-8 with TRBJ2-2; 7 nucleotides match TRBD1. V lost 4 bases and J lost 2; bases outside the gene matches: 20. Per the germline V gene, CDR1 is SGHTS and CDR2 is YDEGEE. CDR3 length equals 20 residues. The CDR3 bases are TGTGCCAGCAGCAAGGGGGCTTCGACAGGACTCGGTACAAACACCGGGGAGCTGTTTTTT. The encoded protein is CASSKGASTGLGTNTGELFF.